This section outlines one TCR beta chain sequence together with its context. Trimming took off 4 bases at V and 4 bases at J, with 11 bases between the two ends. CDR1 is MGHDK, CDR2 SYGVNS, per germline. The length of the CDR3 is 14 residues. Source study methods: Counts of nucleated cells, estimated from reference gene primer amplification, were obtained. Only in-frame clones appear in the TCRdb table, and some are missing; sequencing was by immunoSEQ multiplex PCR. The V and J calls and clone size are taken from that table; D and trimming were inferred from the DNA. The repertoire has about 280,000 clones, 85% to 90% of them found once; the top ten carry about 4.2%. This sample is drawn from a study of blood T cell repertoires in COVID-19. Turning to the study itself: Material from acute and convalescent COVID-19 was sourced from the United States, Italy and Spain. PBMCs, B-cell-depleted T cells, or T cells provided the cDNA or gDNA that made up the material.

The clonotype comes from a man aged 40-55 years with acute or convalescent COVID-19. The chain employs TRBV25-1 and TRBJ1-3; D is unresolved. Sequencing used peripheral blood. The CDR3 bases are TGTGCCAGCAGTGGATCTCAGATGGGAAACACCATATATTTT. Translating gives CASSGSQMGNTIYF.